Detailed here is one TCR beta chain. Its specificity is not known. Its ends do not fully match the called genes, so a read error is possible. These data belong to a study of T cells in Graves' hyperthyroidism and ophthalmopathy. Study observations and caveats: Blood shared most expanded thyroid clonotypes above 0.001.

Amplification targeted TCR beta CDR3 regions from RNA transcripts. During a first-round RT-PCR of the TCR CDR3, the HTBI primer set was used. TCRdb reanalysed the multiplex PCR reads using MiXCR and keeps one entry per CDR3 protein. The profile shows a few hundred thousand distinct CDR3 sequences, 15% to 19% of them singletons. Looked up from germline, CDR1 is MNHEY and CDR2 is SMNVEV (reference sequence). This CDR3 is 15 amino acids long. The TCR originated in a woman aged 25-40 years with Graves' hyperthyroidism. The chain employs TRBV27 and TRBJ2-1, with 9 bases aligning to TRBD2. The sample was blood. This chain's CDR3 is CVSSSLAGVKNEQFF. Here the CDR3 DNA reads TGTGTCAGCAGTTCATTAGCGGGAGTGAAGAATGAGCAGTTCTTC.